The 30 T cell receptor beta chains presented below share a single source sample, sequenced in a study of Graves' ophthalmopathy and Graves' hyperthyroidism. The sequenced template was RNA, covering the TCR beta CDR3 region. Investigators did first-round RT-PCR with HTBI primers, then second-round multiplex PCR. TCRdb independently ran MiXCR on the multiplex PCR reads; one entry per CDR3 protein. The sample contains about half a million distinct CDR3 sequences, around 15% of which appear only once. The sample consisted of blood. The receptors were sampled from a woman in her 30s with Graves' ophthalmopathy.

This clonotype was counted a single time. A much more abundant neighbour one base away suggests this may be a read error. The chain employs TRBV7-3 and TRBJ2-4, with unresolved D. This CDR3 has 13 residues. Germline V CDR1 and CDR2: SGHTA, FQGTGA. The CDR3 bases are TGTGCCAGCAGCTTAAATCCCCAAAACATGCAGTACTTC. It specifies CASSLNPQNMQYF.

This clonotype occurred many times. The chain recombines TRBV5-1 with TRBJ1-1, with 7 bases lining up with TRBD1. The V segment lost 3 bases and the J segment 3 bases; nucleotides outside the gene matches: 5. Germline V gene data show CDR1 as SGHRS and CDR2 as YFSETQ. CDR3 length: 14 residues. The CDR3 loop is CASSSDRIDTEAFF. CDR3 DNA: TGCGCCAGCAGCTCGGACAGGATAGACACTGAAGCTTTCTTT.

This clonotype was recorded only once. The CDR3 reads CASLPTENTEAFF. The CDR3 nucleotides are TGTGCCAGCCTCCCCACGGAAAACACTGAAGCTTTCTTT. The V and J genes are TRBV18 and TRBJ1-1; D gene unclear. Looked up from germline, CDR1 is KGHSH and CDR2 is LQKENI. Trimming stripped 8 bases from V and 2 bases from J, with 12 bases between. The CDR3 runs to 13 residues.

This clonotype has more than one count but fewer than ten. The chain combines TRBV7-2 with TRBJ2-5; tentative D call: TRBD2 (6 bases). V was pared by 5 bases and J by 4 bases, with 14 bases between. The germline gives CDR1 SGHTA, CDR2 FQGNSA. The CDR3 runs to 14 residues. The CDR3 sequence is CASSRAGRLETQYF. CDR3 nucleotides: TGTGCCAGCAGCCGGGCGGGGCGGCTAGAGACCCAGTACTTC.

This clonotype was seen many times. V usage is TRBV30 and J usage is TRBJ2-7; TRBD2 agrees at 9 bases. The CDR3 has 13 residues. With V trimmed by 4 bases and J by 4 bases, 5 bases remained unmatched. Germline V gene data show CDR1 as GTSNPN and CDR2 as SVGIG (reference sequence). This CDR3 is CAWTGTSRYEQYF. The CDR3 bases are TGTGCCTGGACAGGGACTAGCCGATACGAGCAGTACTTC.

Many counts were recorded for this clonotype. The CDR3 region has the DNA TGTGCCAGCAGCTCCGCCCGAAAACTAGCGGGCGTCCAGGTCGAGCAGTACTTC. As protein: CASSSARKLAGVQVEQYF. V gene TRBV27 combines with J gene TRBJ2-7; 9 nucleotides agree with TRBD2. J gave up 6 bases and V 6 bases, and 21 bases lay outside the gene matches. The CDR3 extends over 18 amino acids. Germline CDR1 MNHEY, CDR2 SMNVEV (reference sequence).

This clonotype appeared many times. This sequence joins TRBV7-2 and TRBJ1-6, with D hard to call. CDR3 length: 13 amino acids. The V and J ends lost 1 base and 10 bases respectively, with 8 bases between them. Germline CDR1 reads SGHTA; CDR2 reads FQGNSA. CDR3 in amino acids: CASSLGSVSPLHF. CDR3 sequence (DNA): TGTGCCAGCAGCTTAGGGTCGGTGTCACCCCTCCACTTT.

This clonotype appeared many times. The rearrangement links TRBV6-1 to TRBJ1-5; the match to TRBD1 covers 8 bases. The CDR3 runs 15 residues. The trim removed 5 bases at V and 4 bases at J, leaving 7 bases unmatched. In germline, CDR1 is MNHNS, CDR2 SASEGT. The CDR3 spells CASSPTGGLNQPQHF. The CDR3 coding sequence is TGTGCCAGCAGTCCCACAGGGGGGCTGAATCAGCCCCAGCATTTT.

There are a few counts of this clonotype. This sequence joins TRBV12-3 or TRBV12-4 and TRBJ1-1; 9 bases are a match to TRBD1. The CDR3 length is 15 residues. J lost 5 bases, V lost 5 bases, and 9 bases had no gene match. DNA of the CDR3: TGTGCCAGCAGTACGGGACAGGGATCAAAGACTGAAGCTTTCTTT. Its protein is CASSTGQGSKTEAFF.

J is TRBJ1-6 and V is TRBV7-9, with 9 bases lining up with TRBD1. The J segment lost 7 bases and the V segment lost 5 bases, leaving 9 bases of the junction unmatched. CDR1 is SEHNR and CDR2 is FQNEAQ in the germline V gene (reference sequence). The CDR3 length is 16 residues. CDR3 region: CASSGSRDRVNSPLHF. In DNA, the CDR3 is TGTGCCAGCAGCGGGTCCCGGGACAGGGTAAATTCACCCCTCCACTTT.

This clonotype was recorded at least ten times. The V call is TRBV14, the J call TRBJ2-7, with D possibly called TRBD1 or TRBD2 (5 bases each). The V and J ends lost 11 bases and 2 bases respectively, with 13 bases between them. Germline V gene sequence: CDR1 SGHDN, CDR2 FVKESK. The length of the CDR3 is 12 residues. The CDR3 region is CALFRDPYEQYF. DNA for the CDR3: TGTGCCCTATTCCGGGACCCCTACGAGCAGTACTTC. The variable domain in full, completed from reference TRBV14 and TRBJ2-7, reads EAGVTQFPSHSVIEKGQTVTLRCDPISGHDNLYWYRRVMGKEIKFLLHFVKESKQDESGMPNNRFLAERTGGTYSTLKVQPAELEDSGVYFCALFRDPYEQYFGPGTRLTVT.

The table lists this clonotype with a few counts. The V call is TRBV27, the J call TRBJ1-1, with D possibly TRBD1 on 6 matching bases. The germline V and J ends were trimmed by 10 bases and 6 bases, with 12 bases remaining between them. CDR1 is MNHEY and CDR2 is SMNVEV in the germline V gene (reference sequence). The CDR3 covers 11 residues. CDR3 amino acids: CATRGAAEAFF. The CDR3 DNA reads TGTGCCACCAGGGGCGCGGCTGAAGCTTTCTTT.

This clonotype was found a few times. This rearrangement joins TRBV6-1 to TRBJ2-7; D is tentatively TRBD1 or TRBD2 (7 bases each). The CDR3 has 15 amino acids. V lost 8 bases, J lost 3 bases, and 20 bases lay in between. Germline lookup yields CDR1 MNHNS and CDR2 SASEGT. As DNA, the CDR3 is TGTGCCAGCTGTCGGCTGACAGGGACTATCTACGAGCAGTACTTC. Protein product: CASCRLTGTIYEQYF.

This clonotype has ten or more counts. The chain employs TRBV6-1 and TRBJ1-1; D might be TRBD1 (5 bases). V was pared by 6 bases and J by 5 bases, with 16 bases between. This CDR3 is 14 amino acids long. Germline assignment: CDR1 MNHNS and CDR2 SASEGT. The CDR3 DNA reads TGTGCCAGCAGGGGGGTCCGAGGGAGGACTGAAGCTTTCTTT. Translated, it gives CASRGVRGRTEAFF.

This clonotype was found many times. The chain is built from TRBV19 and TRBJ2-7; maybe TRBD1 (6 bases). The V gene lost 6 bases and the J gene lost 4 bases, with 19 bases spanning the gap. Looked up from germline, CDR1 is LNHDA and CDR2 is SQIVND (reference sequence). There are 15 residues in the CDR3. Here the CDR3 DNA reads TGTGCCAGTAGCATCAGTGTGGGGGCTACTTACGAGCAGTACTTC. Residues: CASSISVGATYEQYF.

The chain combines TRBV12-3 or TRBV12-4 with TRBJ1-5; 9 bases fit TRBD1. Losses at the gene ends were 7 bases for V and 4 bases for J; bases not matched to a gene: 11. The CDR3 loop spans 16 amino acids. This CDR3 reads CASNNLDRGWNQPQHF. The CDR3 DNA reads TGTGCCAGCAATAATCTGGACAGGGGTTGGAATCAGCCCCAGCATTTT.

This clonotype was recorded at least ten times. The rearrangement uses TRBV12-3 or TRBV12-4 and TRBJ1-2; D is perhaps TRBD1 (6 bases). This CDR3 contains 13 residues. V was cut by 5 bases and J by 4 bases, with 11 bases left in between. Here the CDR3 DNA reads TGTGCCAGCAGTAAAGGAGGGGGCTATGGCTACACCTTC. This sequence encodes CASSKGGGYGYTF.

In this sample, this clonotype turned up many times. The chain has TRBV2 and TRBJ1-2; TRBD1 matches at 7 bases. The CDR3 loop spans 15 amino acids. Trimming took 5 bases from V and 6 from J; bases not matched to a gene: 12. Germline-derived CDR1 and CDR2 are SNHLY and FYNNEI. CDR3 sequence: CASSPTRQGSDGYTF. DNA for the CDR3: TGTGCCAGCAGTCCTACAAGACAGGGTTCTGATGGCTACACCTTC.

Many counts were recorded for this clonotype. The V gene is TRBV2, the J gene TRBJ2-7; tentatively, D is TRBD2 (7 bases). Trimming removed 3 bases from V and 0 bases from J, with 12 bases in between. Germline values: CDR1 SNHLY, CDR2 FYNNEI. The CDR3 is 15 residues long. CDR3 in amino acids: CASSEWAGASYEQYF. The CDR3 region has the DNA TGTGCCAGCAGTGAGTGGGCGGGGGCCTCCTACGAGCAGTACTTC.

This clonotype was detected many times. This chain links TRBV13 with TRBJ2-2; 7 bases align to TRBD1. V trimming: 5 bases; J trimming: 2 bases; junction bases outside the gene matches: 8. This CDR3 comprises 16 residues. CDR1 is PRHDT and CDR2 is FYEKMQ in the germline V gene (reference sequence). The CDR3 region is CASSPTGTVNTGELFF. CDR3 DNA: TGTGCCAGCAGCCCGACCGGGACAGTTAACACCGGGGAGCTGTTTTTT. Using reference TRBV13 and TRBJ2-2 for the parts outside the CDR3, the full variable domain is AAGVIQSPRHLIKEKRETATLKCYPIPRHDTVYWYQQGPGQDPQFLISFYEKMQSDKGSIPDRFSAQQFSDYHSELNMSSLELGDSALYFCASSPTGTVNTGELFFGEGSRLTVL.

This clonotype appeared many times. The gene calls are TRBV18 and TRBJ2-2, with a possible D match to TRBD1 (6 bases). V was trimmed by 2 bases and J by 2 bases, leaving 12 bases between them. The germline gives CDR1 KGHSH, CDR2 LQKENI. This CDR3 spans 16 amino acids. The CDR3 protein is CASSPEETGNTGELFF. The CDR3 region has the DNA TGTGCCAGCTCACCAGAGGAGACAGGCAACACCGGGGAGCTGTTTTTT.

This clonotype was detected a few times. The rearrangement links TRBV9 to TRBJ1-1; D perhaps matches TRBD1 (5 bases). Germline CDR1 reads SGDLS; CDR2 reads YYNGEE. Deletions cut 6 bases from V and 3 bases from J, with 18 bases between. This CDR3 is 15 amino acids long. Here the CDR3 reads CASKLGGMEDTEAFF. The CDR3 nucleotides read TGTGCCAGCAAGCTGGGGGGTATGGAGGACACTGAAGCTTTCTTT. Full variable domain (rest looked up from reference TRBV9 and TRBJ1-1): DSGVTQTPKHLITATGQRVTLRCSPRSGDLSVYWYQQSLDQGLQFLIQYYNGEERAKGNILERFSAQQFPDLHSELNLSSLELGDSALYFCASKLGGMEDTEAFFGQGTRLTVV.

This clonotype has a single count. Written as DNA, the CDR3 is TGTGCCAGCAGCCGCACAGGGGCCAGCTATGGCTACACCTTC. Encoded protein: CASSRTGASYGYTF. V gene TRBV6-1 combines with J gene TRBJ1-2; TRBD1 matches at 7 bases. Germline V gives CDR1 MNHNS, CDR2 SASEGT. There are 14 residues in the CDR3. With V trimmed by 6 bases and J by 4 bases, 8 bases remained unmatched.

Worth noting for this clonotype: Since a much larger clone is just one base distant, this may be a read error. V usage is TRBV28 and J usage is TRBJ1-1; D unclear. Germline V gene sequence: CDR1 MDHEN, CDR2 SYDVKM. The length of the CDR3 is 12 residues. The germline V and J ends were trimmed by 6 bases and 7 bases, with 12 bases remaining between them. CDR3 sequence (DNA): TGTGCCAGCAGAGCGTACAATCTTGAAGCTTTCTTT. Protein: CASRAYNLEAFF. The whole variable domain, remainder taken from reference TRBV28 and TRBJ1-1, is DVKVTQSSRYLVKRTGEKVFLECVQDMDHENMFWYRQDPGLGLRLIYFSYDVKMKEKGDIPEGYSVSREKKERFSLILESASTNQTSMYLCASRAYNLEAFFGQGTRLTVV.

This clonotype was detected many times. The DNA for the CDR3 is TGTGCCAGCAGCGAGGAAGTGTTAGGACCCACCGGGGAGCTGTTTTTT. Encoded protein: CASSEEVLGPTGELFF. The chain carries TRBV6-2 or TRBV6-3 and TRBJ2-2; D remains unclear. This CDR3 has 16 amino acids. Germline CDR1 is MNHEY and CDR2 is SVGEGT. V dropped 6 bases and J dropped 4 bases, with 18 bases sitting between them.

This clonotype was seen at least ten times. The V gene is TRBV19, the J gene TRBJ2-7; TRBD2 matches at 8 bases. The germline V gene has CDR1 LNHDA and CDR2 SQIVND (reference sequence). J gave up 4 bases and V 4 bases, and 3 bases lay outside the gene matches. The CDR3 totals 13 residues. The CDR3 here is CASSSGLAYEQYF. In nucleotides, the CDR3 is TGTGCCAGTAGTAGCGGACTAGCTTACGAGCAGTACTTC.

This clonotype has a count of ten or more. The gene calls are TRBV12-5 and TRBJ1-5; D is undetermined. The CDR3 runs 11 residues. Germline values: CDR1 LGHNT, CDR2 FRNRAP. V was cut by 6 bases and J by 7 bases, with 7 bases left in between. The CDR3 loop is CASGAGQPQHF. For the CDR3, the DNA is TGTGCTAGTGGGGCGGGGCAGCCCCAGCATTTT.

The rearrangement links TRBV13 to TRBJ2-7; no clear D. Germline assignment: CDR1 PRHDT and CDR2 FYEKMQ (reference sequence). The CDR3 is made up of 13 amino acids. The ends were cut back, 5 bases at V and 6 bases at J, with 14 bases in the middle. CDR3 in amino acids: CASSVLSRGEQYF. In DNA form, the CDR3 reads TGTGCCAGCAGCGTCCTGAGCCGTGGCGAGCAGTACTTC.

This clonotype was observed many times. V and J are TRBV12-3 or TRBV12-4 and TRBJ2-5, with D perhaps being TRBD1 or TRBD2 (7 bases each). This CDR3 has 15 amino acids. V lost 3 bases and J lost 4, with 15 bases in between. This chain's CDR3 is CASSFRGRVAETQYF. CDR3 coding DNA: TGTGCCAGCAGTTTCAGGGGGAGGGTGGCAGAGACCCAGTACTTC.

This clonotype was counted many times. V gene TRBV29-1 combines with J gene TRBJ1-1; D gene ambiguous. CDR1 SQVTM and CDR2 ANQGSEA come from the germline V gene. Trimming pared 8 bases from V and 3 bases from J, leaving 13 bases between. The CDR3 spans 12 residues. CDR3 in DNA: TGCAGCCACCATCTTCTAGACACTGAAGCTTTCTTT. Translating gives CSHHLLDTEAFF.